The 20 T cell receptor beta chains listed next were all sequenced from one sample in a study of post-analysis software for immune sequencing data. General observations from the study: TRBV segments more frequent in patients than in controls numbered five and included TRBV5-6, TRBV5-1 and TRBV20-1.

The antigens for these receptors are not known. Every TCR beta cDNA library bore unique molecular identifiers. Via MiXCR, TCRdb re-called the PCR reads, giving one row per CDR3 protein. This table holds hundreds of thousands of distinct CDR3 sequences, roughly 27% found once. Sequenced: blood. The receptors stem from a girl aged 5-17 years with multiple sclerosis.

V is TRBV5-1 and J is TRBJ2-5, with a possible D match to TRBD1 (6 bases). The J call is uncertain, as TRBJ2-7 better fits the DNA end. CDR3 length: 13 amino acids. Germline-derived CDR1 and CDR2 are SGHRS and YFSETQ. The CDR3 DNA follows: TGCGCCAGCAGCACCGGACAGTCCGGCGAGCAGTACTTC. Encoded protein: CASSTGQSGEQYF.

Points on this clonotype: This sequence may be a read error, since a much larger clone differs from it by one base. This chain uses TRBV6-4 with TRBJ2-4; 10 nucleotides line up with TRBD1. The CDR3 has 15 amino acids. Germline V gene data show CDR1 as MRHNA and CDR2 as SNTAGT. Losses at the gene ends were 2 bases for V and 13 bases for J; bases not matched to a gene: 11. CDR3 sequence (DNA): TGTGCCAGCAGTGACGAGACAGGGGGCTACAATGAGCAGTACTTC. This sequence encodes CASSDETGGYNEQYF.

The chain is built from TRBV28 and TRBJ1-1; unclear D gene. With 5 bases removed from V and 3 bases from J, the gap between germline ends came to 13 bases. The CDR3 spans 14 residues. CDR1 is MDHEN and CDR2 is SYDVKM in the germline V gene. In nucleotides, the CDR3 is TGTGCCAGCAGTCCCCTGGGCCCCTACACTGAAGCTTTCTTT. Protein sequence: CASSPLGPYTEAFF.

The chain uses TRBV20-1 and TRBJ1-5; D remains unclear. V was pared by 0 bases and J by 3 bases, with 12 bases between. The germline V gene has CDR1 DFQATT and CDR2 SNEGSKA (reference sequence). The CDR3 sequence is 15 residues long. The CDR3 region is CSARDFREPNQPQHF. CDR3 nucleotide sequence: TGCAGTGCTAGAGATTTTCGGGAGCCCAATCAGCCCCAGCATTTT.

The chain has TRBV7-9 and TRBJ2-1; D call uncertain. The CDR3 consists of 12 residues. V lost 4 bases to trimming and J lost 10 bases, with 11 bases between them. Germline V gives CDR1 SEHNR, CDR2 FQNEAQ (reference sequence). CDR3 residues: CASSSGQIEQFF. For the CDR3, the DNA is TGTGCCAGCAGCTCGGGCCAGATAGAGCAGTTCTTC.

This clonotype has a handful of counts. The rearrangement joins TRBV4-2 to TRBJ2-1; the match to TRBD1 covers 9 bases. The CDR3 has 20 amino acids. V shed 4 bases and J 9 bases; nucleotides not matched to a gene: 25. CDR1 LGHNA and CDR2 YNFKEQ come from the germline V gene. CDR3 DNA: TGTGCCAGCAGCCTGATATGGGGCCAGAGGACAGGGGCCGGGGGAGTTGAGCAGTTCTTC. Encoded protein: CASSLIWGQRTGAGGVEQFF.

The chain is built from TRBV6-5 and TRBJ2-1, with TRBD1 identical over 8 bases. The germline CDR1 and CDR2 sequences are MNHEY and SVGAGI. V was clipped by 1 base and J by 2 bases; unmatched bases: 1. There are 15 residues in the CDR3. CDR3 sequence (DNA): TGTGCCAGCAGTTACTTCAGGGGGCCCTACAATGAGCAGTTCTTC. Encoded protein: CASSYFRGPYNEQFF.

The V call is TRBV2, the J call TRBJ2-7; D uncertain. This CDR3 contains 16 residues. Germline CDR1 and CDR2: SNHLY and FYNNEI. V was pared by 1 base and J by 0 bases, with 13 bases between. The CDR3 is CASSEGDRASSYEQYF. In DNA form, the CDR3 reads TGTGCCAGCAGTGAAGGAGATAGGGCGAGCTCCTACGAGCAGTACTTC.

The chain has TRBV24-1 and TRBJ1-2, with D possibly being TRBD1 (5 bases). V lost 9 bases and J 7 bases, leaving 14 bases between the germline ends. The CDR3 sequence is 12 residues long. Per the germline V gene, CDR1 is KGHDR and CDR2 is SFDVKD. CDR3 nucleotide sequence: TGTGCCACCTGGGACGGCGTATTTGGCTACACCTTC. This gives the protein CATWDGVFGYTF.

This clonotype was detected only a few times. The chain is built from TRBV20-1 and TRBJ1-6, with D unresolved. The CDR3 is made up of 16 amino acids. V was shortened by 3 bases and J by 7 bases, with 19 bases between the two germline ends. Per germline, CDR1 DFQATT and CDR2 SNEGSKA (reference sequence). The CDR3, as DNA: TGCAGTGCTAGGACCGCGGGAGGGCGAAGGAATTCACCCCTCCACTTT. Its protein product is CSARTAGGRRNSPLHF.

V gene TRBV5-1 combines with J gene TRBJ2-4; D gene uncertain. With the DNA end fitting TRBJ2-5 better, the J assignment may be wrong. This CDR3 has 13 amino acids. CDR1 SGHRS and CDR2 YFSETQ come from the germline V gene. The CDR3 bases are TGCGCCAGCAGCCTATTAAACGGGGAGACCCAGTACTTC. Protein product: CASSLLNGETQYF.

This clonotype was seen ten or more times. V is TRBV5-1 and J is TRBJ2-1; TRBD2 agrees at 11 bases. The trim removed 4 bases at V and 4 bases at J, leaving 7 bases unmatched. The CDR3 runs 16 residues. CDR1 and CDR2 (germline): SGHRS, YFSETQ. In nucleotides, the CDR3 is TGCGCCAGCAGCCCCGGGACTAGCGGCGAATACAATGAGCAGTTCTTC. Its translation: CASSPGTSGEYNEQFF.

This clonotype was recorded a few times. This rearrangement joins TRBV5-1 to TRBJ2-3; 9 positions match TRBD2. Germline CDR1 SGHRS, CDR2 YFSETQ. V shed 3 bases, J shed 1 base, and the junction held 3 bases outside the gene matches. The CDR3 is made up of 15 amino acids. The CDR3 DNA is TGCGCCAGCAGCTGGACTAGCGCGGGCACAGATACGCAGTATTTT. Encoded protein: CASSWTSAGTDTQYF.

This rearrangement joins TRBV7-2 to TRBJ1-3, with D possibly TRBD1 on 5 matching bases. Trimming took 5 bases from V and 4 from J, leaving 12 bases between them. Per the germline V gene, CDR1 is SGHTA and CDR2 is FQGNSA. The CDR3 contains 14 residues. The CDR3 DNA follows: TGTGCCAGCAGCCCTGGGACGGTCGGAAACACCATATATTTT. It specifies CASSPGTVGNTIYF.

J is TRBJ2-1 and V is TRBV6-2 or TRBV6-3, with D unresolved. With 0 bases removed from V and 10 bases from J, the gap between germline ends came to 7 bases. CDR1 and CDR2 from the germline V gene are MNHEY and SVGEGT. This CDR3 is 12 amino acids long. DNA of the CDR3: TGTGCCAGCAGTTACTCGTACACGGAGCAGTTCTTC. This encodes CASSYSYTEQFF.

The rearrangement uses TRBV28 and TRBJ1-2; TRBD1 matches at 8 bases. This CDR3 contains 16 residues. Per germline, CDR1 MDHEN and CDR2 SYDVKM. Trimming at V came to 7 bases and at J to 8 bases, leaving 18 bases not matched to a gene. Here the CDR3 reads CASIPGLVQGARGYTF. The CDR3 nucleotides read TGTGCCAGCATCCCCGGGCTGGTGCAGGGGGCGCGAGGCTACACCTTC.

Details on this clonotype: This may be a read error: a much more frequent sequence differs by one nucleotide. J is TRBJ2-1 and V is TRBV28, with 15 bases aligning to TRBD2. The CDR3 is 15 residues long. The germline V gene encodes CDR1 MDHEN and CDR2 SYDVKM. Trimming at V came to 6 bases and at J to 13 bases, leaving 10 bases not matched to a gene. The CDR3, as DNA: TGTGCCAGCAGGGGAGGGACTAGCGGGAGGCTAGAACAGTTCTTC. It encodes CASRGGTSGRLEQFF.

J is TRBJ2-6 and V is TRBV7-2; D is unresolved. The CDR3 extends over 18 amino acids. The germline V gene encodes CDR1 SGHTA and CDR2 FQGNSA. V was shortened by 3 bases and J by 0 bases, with 15 bases between the two germline ends. This chain's CDR3 is CASSLGTNHHSGANVLTF. The CDR3 bases are TGTGCCAGCAGCTTGGGAACAAACCACCACTCTGGGGCCAACGTCCTGACTTTC.

This clonotype was seen more than once but under ten times. The chain couples TRBV29-1 to TRBJ2-3; weak D call: TRBD1 (5 bases). With 3 bases removed from V and 0 bases from J, the gap between germline ends came to 10 bases. In germline, CDR1 is SQVTM, CDR2 ANQGSEA. CDR3 size: 14 residues. The CDR3 DNA reads as TGCAGCGTTGAGGGCCAGGGAAGCACAGATACGCAGTATTTT. Amino acid sequence: CSVEGQGSTDTQYF.

This clonotype has a handful of counts. This chain uses TRBV7-2 with TRBJ2-5; D is uncertain. Germline V gene data show CDR1 as SGHTA and CDR2 as FQGNSA. V lost 4 bases and J 7 bases, leaving 10 bases between the germline ends. The CDR3 length is 12 residues. CDR3: CASSYDARTQYF. DNA of the CDR3: TGTGCCAGCAGCTATGACGCGCGGACCCAGTACTTC. Full variable domain (outside the CDR3, taken from reference TRBV7-2 and TRBJ2-5): GAGVSQSPSNKVTEKGKDVELRCDPISGHTALYWYRQSLGQGLEFLIYFQGNSAPDKSGLPSDRFSAERTGGSVSTLTIQRTQQEDSAVYLCASSYDARTQYFGPGTRLLVL.